Presented here are 27 T cell receptor beta chains from one specimen sequenced in a study of blood T cell repertoires in COVID-19. The data were produced by immunoSEQ multiplex PCR, yet TCRdb's version contains in-frame clones alone and is incomplete. In the table there are about 300,000 clones, approximately 88% of which are singletons. Sequencing was done on a sample of peripheral blood. The receptors were gathered from a woman in her twenties or thirties who had recovered from COVID-19.

The CDR3 sequence is CASRKGQLDYGYTF. The CDR3 region has the DNA TGTGCCAGCAGGAAGGGACAGCTAGACTATGGCTACACCTTC. This chain joins TRBV2 and TRBJ1-2, with TRBD1 matching 7 bases. There are 14 residues in the CDR3. With V trimmed by 6 bases and J by 3 bases, 7 bases remained unmatched. The V gene's germline CDR1 is SNHLY and CDR2 FYNNEI.

The rearrangement links TRBV28 to TRBJ1-3; no reliable D call. Looked up from germline, CDR1 is MDHEN and CDR2 is SYDVKM. The CDR3 is 13 residues long. The V and J ends lost 4 bases and 0 bases respectively, with 4 bases between them. DNA for the CDR3: TGTGCCAGCAGTTGGGCCTCTGGAAACACCATATATTTT. Translation gives CASSWASGNTIYF.

The genes are TRBV9 and TRBJ2-7; TRBD2 is a possible D gene (5 bases). CDR3 length: 15 amino acids. V was shortened by 2 bases and J by 3 bases, with 15 bases between the two germline ends. Per the germline V gene, CDR1 is SGDLS and CDR2 is YYNGEE. In DNA form, the CDR3 reads TGTGCCAGCAGCGTCAACCCAGCGGAGAGCTACGAGCAGTACTTC. Translated, it gives CASSVNPAESYEQYF.

CDR3 loop: CASSYRGGDQPQHF. The CDR3 DNA reads TGTGCCAGCTCATACCGGGGGGGGGATCAGCCCCAGCATTTT. This chain joins TRBV18 and TRBJ1-5, with D tentatively TRBD1 (5 bases). CDR1 and CDR2 (germline): KGHSH, LQKENI. The CDR3 covers 14 residues. V was shortened by 5 bases and J by 5 bases, with 13 bases between the two germline ends.

The chain carries TRBV29-1 and TRBJ1-3; no definite D call. The length of the CDR3 is 14 residues. Looked up from germline, CDR1 is SQVTM and CDR2 is ANQGSEA. The CDR3 is CSLSNSNSGNTIYF. The CDR3 nucleotides read TGCAGTTTAAGTAACAGTAACTCTGGAAACACCATATATTTT.

CDR3: CASSYSRQDGYTF. The CDR3 nucleotides are TGTGCCAGCAGTTACTCCAGGCAGGATGGCTACACCTTC. This chain uses TRBV6-5 with TRBJ1-2; no clear D gene. V gave up 0 bases and J gave up 6 bases, with 8 bases separating them. The CDR3 sequence is 13 residues long. Germline V gene sequence: CDR1 MNHEY, CDR2 SVGAGI.

This clone showed up just once. The CDR3 region has the DNA TGTGCCAGCAGCCGGGGACAGGGTAAAGAGACCCAGTACTTC. Protein: CASSRGQGKETQYF. The V gene is TRBV11-3, the J gene TRBJ2-5; 9 positions agree with TRBD1. The CDR3 consists of 14 residues. Germline V CDR1 and CDR2: SGHNT, YENEEA. The V segment lost 5 bases and the J segment 3 bases; nucleotides outside the gene matches: 4. Supplemented by reference TRBV11-3 and TRBJ2-5, the full variable domain reads EAGVVQSPRYKIIEKKQPVAFWCNPISGHNTLYWYLQNLGQGPELLIRYENEEAVDDSQLPKDRFSAERLKGVDSTLKIQPAELGDSAVYLCASSRGQGKETQYFGPGTRLLVL.

This chain joins TRBV28 and TRBJ1-5; tentative D call: TRBD1 (6 bases). Germline CDR1 MDHEN, CDR2 SYDVKM. Between the trimmed V and J ends, which lost 3 bases and 5 bases, there was a span of 11 bases. The CDR3 has 14 amino acids. CDR3 sequence reads: CASSFGQGYQPQHF. The DNA of the CDR3 is TGTGCCAGCAGTTTCGGGCAGGGGTATCAGCCCCAGCATTTT. The whole variable domain, filled in from reference TRBV28 and TRBJ1-5, reads DVKVTQSSRYLVKRTGEKVFLECVQDMDHENMFWYRQDPGLGLRLIYFSYDVKMKEKGDIPEGYSVSREKKERFSLILESASTNQTSMYLCASSFGQGYQPQHFGDGTRLSIL.

The J gene is TRBJ1-2, the V gene TRBV19; 8 nucleotides line up with TRBD1. Germline CDR1 LNHDA, CDR2 SQIVND (reference sequence). V dropped 5 bases and J dropped 6; count of bases not matched to a gene: 11. The CDR3 is 15 amino acids. The CDR3 sequence: CASSSRTGKLNGYTF. CDR3 DNA: TGTGCCAGTAGTTCCCGGACAGGGAAGTTAAATGGCTACACCTTC.

V and J are TRBV7-2 and TRBJ2-1; 12 bases are shared with TRBD2. V gave up 5 bases and J gave up 6 bases; unmatched junction bases: 8. The CDR3 runs to 16 residues. Looked up from germline, CDR1 is SGHTA and CDR2 is FQGNSA. The CDR3 coding sequence is TGTGCCAGCAGCCCTAGGATGACTAGCGGGGGCAATGAGCAGTTCTTC. This translates into CASSPRMTSGGNEQFF.

The chain couples TRBV20-1 to TRBJ1-2; the match to TRBD1 covers 9 bases. The germline gives CDR1 DFQATT, CDR2 SNEGSKA (reference sequence). Germline trimming cut 3 bases from V and 1 base from J; bases unmatched to any gene: 6. This CDR3 spans 15 amino acids. CDR3 nucleotide sequence: TGCAGTGCTAGTGGGGACAGGGAGAATAACTATGGCTACACCTTC. Translated, it gives CSASGDRENNYGYTF.

V gene TRBV28 combines with J gene TRBJ1-2, with 7 bases lining up with TRBD1. Per the germline V gene, CDR1 is MDHEN and CDR2 is SYDVKM. V gave up 6 bases and J gave up 8 bases; unmatched junction bases: 6. The CDR3 extends over 12 amino acids. CDR3 in amino acids: CASSTTGMGYTF. In DNA form, the CDR3 reads TGTGCCAGCAGCACGACAGGGATGGGCTACACCTTC.

The chain carries TRBV7-7 and TRBJ2-1; D might be TRBD2 (6 bases). With 5 bases removed from V and 1 base from J, the gap between germline ends came to 12 bases. This CDR3 has 15 residues. Germline lookup yields CDR1 SSHAT and CDR2 FNYEAQ (reference sequence). CDR3 protein: CASSEGTFSYNEQFF. The CDR3 nucleotides are TGTGCCAGCAGCGAGGGGACTTTTTCCTACAATGAGCAGTTCTTC. The full variable domain, completed using reference TRBV7-7 and TRBJ2-1, is GAGVSQSPRYKVTKRGQDVTLRCDPISSHATLYWYQQALGQGPEFLTYFNYEAQPDKSGLPSDRFSAERPEGSISTLTIQRTEQRDSAMYRCASSEGTFSYNEQFFGPGTRLTVL.

This clone has a handful of counts. The V call is TRBV10-3, the J call TRBJ1-5; TRBD1 is a possible D gene (6 bases). Germline V gene data show CDR1 as ENHRY and CDR2 as SYGVKD. Trimming pared 6 bases from V and 1 base from J, leaving 10 bases between. There are 14 residues in the CDR3. This chain's CDR3 is CAIRQGGSNQPQHF. DNA for the CDR3: TGTGCCATCAGACAGGGAGGGAGCAATCAGCCCCAGCATTTT.

The chain uses TRBV3-1 (or the pseudogene TRBV3-2) and TRBJ1-4, with D possibly matching TRBD1 (6 bases). This CDR3 contains 15 residues. Trimming stripped 4 bases from V and 4 bases from J, with 13 bases between. The germline CDR1 and CDR2 sequences are LGHDT and YNNKEL (reference sequence). CDR3 region: CASSPRTASNEKLFF. The CDR3 DNA is TGTGCCAGCAGCCCCCGGACAGCCAGTAATGAAAAACTGTTTTTT.

The chain is built from TRBV7-8 and TRBJ1-5, with D perhaps TRBD1 (5 bases). The germline gives CDR1 SGHVS, CDR2 FQNEAQ. The V end was cut by 2 bases, the J end by 0 bases, with 8 bases between. The CDR3 is 15 amino acids. The DNA of the CDR3 is TGTGCCAGCAGCTTATGGGGGGATAGCAATCAGCCCCAGCATTTT. Its protein is CASSLWGDSNQPQHF.

The chain has TRBV11-1 and TRBJ2-7; 9 bases fit TRBD1. The CDR3 length is 16 residues. V lost 2 bases and J lost 7; bases outside the gene matches: 12. Germline assignment: CDR1 SGHAT and CDR2 FQDESV (reference sequence). The CDR3 coding sequence is TGTGCCAGCAGCTTAAAGGGGACAGGGCCCTTGGGGGAGCAGTACTTC. Protein sequence: CASSLKGTGPLGEQYF.

The chain uses TRBV29-1 and TRBJ2-3, with D maybe TRBD2 (5 bases). CDR1 SQVTM and CDR2 ANQGSEA come from the germline V gene. The CDR3 runs 15 residues. Trimming removed 1 base at V and 2 bases at J, with 13 bases between. CDR3 DNA: TGCAGCGTTGAAGGAGGTGGAGGCTACACAGATACGCAGTATTTT. Its protein product is CSVEGGGGYTDTQYF.

This chain joins TRBV3-1 (or the pseudogene TRBV3-2) and TRBJ2-2; 8 bases agree with TRBD2. The CDR3 sequence is 16 residues long. Germline loops: CDR1 LGHDT, CDR2 YNNKEL (reference sequence). Unmatched junction bases numbered 3, after V lost 3 bases and J lost 0 bases. CDR3 DNA: TGTGCCAGCAGCCAGGGGGGACTAGCGAACACCGGGGAGCTGTTTTTT. Translated: CASSQGGLANTGELFF.

The chain carries TRBV9 and TRBJ2-5; TRBD1 agrees at 11 bases. Germline assignment: CDR1 SGDLS and CDR2 YYNGEE. The CDR3 loop spans 15 amino acids. The ends lost 6 bases at V and 5 bases at J; junction bases unmatched: 9. The CDR3 protein is CASTRGTGGAETQYF. As DNA, the CDR3 is TGTGCCAGCACCCGGGGGACAGGGGGTGCGGAGACCCAGTACTTC.

CDR3 in DNA: TGTGCCAGCAGCCCCACAGGAACTGAAGCTTTCTTT. It encodes CASSPTGTEAFF. The V and J genes are TRBV3-1 (or the pseudogene TRBV3-2) and TRBJ1-1, with D possibly TRBD1 on 5 matching bases. The CDR3 sequence is 12 residues long. CDR1 is LGHDT, CDR2 YNNKEL, per germline (reference sequence). V gave up 4 bases and J gave up 5 bases, with 8 bases separating them.

This clone was counted a few times. The genes are TRBV5-1 and TRBJ2-1, with D unclear. CDR1 and CDR2 (germline): SGHRS, YFSETQ. This CDR3 is built from 13 residues. Trimming removed 4 bases at V and 7 bases at J, with 12 bases between. CDR3: CASSPLTGNEQFF. CDR3 nucleotide sequence: TGCGCCAGCAGCCCATTAACCGGGAATGAGCAGTTCTTC.

A single count supports this clone. The gene calls are TRBV2 and TRBJ1-3, with 8 bases identical to TRBD1. This CDR3 is built from 15 residues. Trimming cost V 5 bases and J 0 bases; bases outside gene matches: 3. CDR1 is SNHLY, CDR2 FYNNEI, per germline. The CDR3 DNA follows: TGTGCCAGCAGTACAGGGGGGAGCTCTGGAAACACCATATATTTT. It is translated as CASSTGGSSGNTIYF.

The chain is built from TRBV6-5 and TRBJ1-1; D unresolved. Trimming took 6 bases from V and 3 from J, leaving 8 bases between them. CDR1 and CDR2 (germline): MNHEY, SVGAGI. The CDR3 length is 12 residues. CDR3 in amino acids: CASRTRYTEAFF. CDR3 nucleotide sequence: TGTGCCAGCAGAACCAGGTACACTGAAGCTTTCTTT.

The V gene is TRBV28, the J gene TRBJ2-5; 7 bases agree with TRBD2. Per germline, CDR1 MDHEN and CDR2 SYDVKM. The ends lost 8 bases at V and 4 bases at J; junction bases unmatched: 16. The CDR3 extends over 16 amino acids. CDR3 in amino acids: CASGRAGGILGETQYF. For the CDR3, the DNA is TGTGCCAGCGGGAGGGCTGGCGGGATATTGGGAGAGACCCAGTACTTC.

Only a few counts were recorded for this clone. Other DNA variants within this sample encode the same CDR3. The chain combines TRBV6-2 or TRBV6-3 with TRBJ2-7, with 7 bases aligning to TRBD1. The CDR3 is made up of 15 amino acids. V gave up 2 bases and J gave up 1 base; unmatched junction bases: 5. Looked up from germline, CDR1 is MNHEY and CDR2 is SVGEGT. CDR3 region: CASSYGRGLSYEQYF. CDR3 DNA: TGTGCCAGCAGTTACGGCAGGGGGTTATCCTACGAGCAGTACTTC.

V and J are TRBV28 and TRBJ1-2; D remains ambiguous. Germline-derived CDR1 and CDR2 are MDHEN and SYDVKM. This CDR3 region has 14 residues. Trimming pared 3 bases from V and 0 bases from J, leaving 8 bases between. CDR3 DNA: TGTGCCAGCAGTTTCACCCGAGCTAACTATGGCTACACCTTC. It codes for CASSFTRANYGYTF.